This passage covers 19 T cell receptor beta chains from one sample sequenced in a study of cytomegalovirus exposure and HLA in healthy donors. 60 Vbeta and 13 Jbeta primers were used in PCR. The data were produced by immunoSEQ multiplex PCR, yet TCRdb's version contains in-frame clones alone and is incomplete. Of some 150,000 clones detected, around 65% appear once; the ten largest clones hold less than 3.5%. The sequenced sample was PBMCs. The receptors come from a woman aged 30 to 39 in good health and CMV-seropositive.

This clone was picked up a small number of times. The chain uses TRBV2 and TRBJ2-1, with 8 bases fitting TRBD2. CDR1 and CDR2 (germline): SNHLY, FYNNEI. This CDR3 is 15 amino acids long. The V and J ends lost 4 bases and 1 base, in that order; junction bases with no gene match: 3. The CDR3 is CASSAGGPSYNEQFF. In DNA form, the CDR3 reads TGTGCCAGCAGTGCGGGGGGGCCGTCCTACAATGAGCAGTTCTTC.

The CDR3 sequence is CASSDDRSTDTQYF. The CDR3 nucleotides read TGTGCCAGCAGTGACGACAGAAGCACAGATACGCAGTATTTT. V and J are TRBV6-6 and TRBJ2-3, with TRBD1 as a possible D gene (5 bases). Germline V gene sequence: CDR1 MNHNY, CDR2 SVGAGI (reference sequence). The germline V and J ends were trimmed by 5 bases and 0 bases, with 9 bases remaining between them. The CDR3 contains 14 residues.

V and J are TRBV4-1 and TRBJ2-1; 7 nucleotides line up with TRBD2. The CDR3 totals 15 residues. Germline V lookup: CDR1 MGHRA, CDR2 YSYEKL. Trimming at V came to 1 base and at J to 7 bases, leaving 7 bases not matched to a gene. Written as DNA, the CDR3 is TGCGCCAGCAGCCAAGGACTAGCCGTAGGGAATGAGCAGTTCTTC. The encoded protein is CASSQGLAVGNEQFF.

This chain joins TRBV9 and TRBJ2-7, with 9 bases aligning to TRBD2. CDR3 length: 17 residues. The germline gives CDR1 SGDLS, CDR2 YYNGEE. Trimming took 0 bases from V and 3 from J; bases not matched to a gene: 10. The CDR3 loop is CASSVGWASGTLYEQYF. CDR3 nucleotides: TGTGCCAGCAGCGTAGGGTGGGCTAGCGGGACGCTCTACGAGCAGTACTTC.

The chain joins TRBV16 to TRBJ1-4; maybe TRBD1 (5 bases). CDR3 length: 14 residues. Germline V lookup: CDR1 KGHSY, CDR2 FQNENV. Trimming took off 6 bases at V and 7 bases at J, with 15 bases between the two ends. The CDR3 loop reads CASRHRRNSEKLFF. The DNA of the CDR3 is TGTGCCAGCAGGCACAGGAGAAATAGTGAAAAACTGTTTTTT.

V gene TRBV11-2 combines with J gene TRBJ1-1, with 9 bases lining up with TRBD1. CDR1 is SGHAT and CDR2 is FQNNGV in the germline V gene. This CDR3 has 15 amino acids. V lost 6 bases, J lost 5 bases, and 10 bases stayed unmatched. For the CDR3, the DNA is TGTGCCAGCAGAACGCCGGGACAGGGAGGGACTGAAGCTTTCTTT. Its protein is CASRTPGQGGTEAFF.

A single count supports this clone. J is TRBJ2-7 and V is TRBV10-1; weak D call: TRBD2 (6 bases). V lost 0 bases to trimming and J lost 0 bases, with 9 bases between them. Germline CDR1 and CDR2: WNHNN and SYGVQD (reference sequence). This CDR3 has 15 amino acids. The CDR3 DNA reads as TGCGCCAGCAGTGAGTCGCGGGGTAGCTCCTACGAGCAGTACTTC. This gives the protein CASSESRGSSYEQYF.

CDR3 amino acids: CSVAQGLSNQPQHF. CDR3 coding DNA: TGCAGCGTAGCCCAGGGGCTCAGCAATCAGCCCCAGCATTTT. This chain uses TRBV29-1 with TRBJ1-5; the D gene is possibly TRBD1 (6 bases). The CDR3 totals 14 residues. V was shortened by 6 bases and J by 1 base, with 13 bases between the two germline ends. Germline lookup yields CDR1 SQVTM and CDR2 ANQGSEA.

This clone has a handful of counts. The genes are TRBV6-1 and TRBJ2-7, with 11 positions matching TRBD2. The germline CDR1 and CDR2 sequences are MNHNS and SASEGT. V lost 3 bases to trimming and J lost 4 bases; unmatched junction nucleotides: 5. The CDR3 length is 15 residues. This CDR3 is CASSDSTSGTYEQYF. CDR3 DNA sequence: TGTGCCAGCAGTGATTCGACTAGCGGGACTTACGAGCAGTACTTC.

The chain recombines TRBV2 with TRBJ1-4; 8 nucleotides agree with TRBD1. The CDR3 contains 14 residues. The germline CDR1 and CDR2 sequences are SNHLY and FYNNEI. The junction had 8 bases not matched to a gene; V was cut back by 8 bases and J by 6 bases. In DNA form, the CDR3 reads TGTGCCAGCGAATCCGGGACAGGTGATGAAAAACTGTTTTTT. Translation: CASESGTGDEKLFF. The entire variable domain, with the rest obtained from reference TRBV2 and TRBJ1-4, is as follows: EPEVTQTPSHQVTQMGQEVILRCVPISNHLYFYWYRQILGQKVEFLVSFYNNEISEKSEIFDDQFSVERPDGSNFTLKIRSTKLEDSAMYFCASESGTGDEKLFFGSGTQLSVL.

This clone was observed a few times. The CDR3 DNA follows: TGTGCCAGTAGTTCGCAGGGGCCCTACGAGCAGTACTTC. Its protein is CASSSQGPYEQYF. The chain joins TRBV19 to TRBJ2-7; weak D call: TRBD1 (6 bases). Germline V gives CDR1 LNHDA, CDR2 SQIVND (reference sequence). Trimming cost V 5 bases and J 2 bases, with 10 bases left between them. The CDR3 is 13 amino acids.

The V and J genes are TRBV2 and TRBJ1-1, with no clear D. Deletions cut 5 bases from V and 1 base from J, with 2 bases between. The CDR3 is 11 residues long. Germline CDR1 and CDR2: SNHLY and FYNNEI. The DNA for the CDR3 is TGTGCCAGCAGTCAGAACACTGAAGCTTTCTTT. This codes for CASSQNTEAFF.

The chain combines TRBV10-3 with TRBJ2-3; unclear D gene. V lost 0 bases to trimming and J lost 2 bases, with 15 bases between them. CDR1 is ENHRY, CDR2 SYGVKD, per germline. This CDR3 has 17 residues. The DNA for the CDR3 is TGTGCCATCAGTGAGTCGTTTACAATCGCCGTCACAGATACGCAGTATTTT. Its protein is CAISESFTIAVTDTQYF.

There are a few counts of this clone. V and J are TRBV6-1 and TRBJ2-5, with a possible D match to TRBD1 (5 bases). The CDR3 is 13 residues long. Germline V gene lookup returns CDR1 MNHNS and CDR2 SASEGT. V dropped 6 bases and J dropped 6 bases, with 14 bases sitting between them. The CDR3 here is CASRDQGRQTQYF. The CDR3 nucleotides are TGTGCCAGCAGAGACCAGGGAAGACAGACCCAGTACTTC.

The genes are TRBV29-1 and TRBJ2-3; D is unclear. Germline lookup yields CDR1 SQVTM and CDR2 ANQGSEA. V was shortened by 4 bases and J by 4 bases, with 12 bases between the two germline ends. This CDR3 is 13 amino acids long. The CDR3 here is CSVGYTAADTQYF. The CDR3, as DNA: TGCAGCGTTGGGTATACAGCAGCAGATACGCAGTATTTT.

This rearrangement joins TRBV9 to TRBJ2-1, with TRBD2 as a possible D gene (6 bases). Deletions cut 2 bases from V and 3 bases from J, with 12 bases between. Germline V gives CDR1 SGDLS, CDR2 YYNGEE. This CDR3 spans 15 amino acids. The CDR3 DNA reads TGTGCCAGCAGCGTTTTACGGGGGAGCTACAATGAGCAGTTCTTC. Its protein product is CASSVLRGSYNEQFF.

This clone has a handful of counts. In nucleotides, the CDR3 is TGTGCCAGCAGCTTAGCTGGACAGCTCAATCAGCCCCAGCATTTT. It translates to CASSLAGQLNQPQHF. This chain uses TRBV7-2 with TRBJ1-5; maybe TRBD1 (6 bases). The CDR3 loop spans 15 amino acids. Germline V CDR1 and CDR2: SGHTA, FQGNSA. Trimming removed 0 bases from V and 3 bases from J, with 9 bases in between.

The rearrangement joins TRBV6-1 to TRBJ2-7; 9 bases agree with TRBD1. CDR1 is MNHNS, CDR2 SASEGT, per germline. The V gene end was trimmed by 8 bases and the J gene end by 4 bases; junction bases not matched to a gene: 12. This CDR3 region has 15 residues. The CDR3: CASSKQGARVYEQYF. The CDR3, as DNA: TGTGCCAGCTCTAAACAGGGGGCGCGGGTTTACGAGCAGTACTTC.

The V and J genes are TRBV27 and TRBJ2-3; 9 nucleotides line up with TRBD2. In germline, CDR1 is MNHEY, CDR2 SMNVEV (reference sequence). The CDR3 covers 16 residues. J was trimmed by 6 bases and V by 8 bases; bases with no gene match: 15. The CDR3 coding sequence is TGTGCCAGCTCTCCCTGGGGGCGGGGGGGCGCCGATACGCAGTATTTT. Protein: CASSPWGRGGADTQYF.